This T cell receptor beta chain came from a study of OX40 agonist ivuxolimab in advanced cancers. Study at large: Ivuxolimab is an agonistic anti-OX40 (CD134) antibody, and patients were treated with it. It was permissible to have had prior anti-PD-1, anti-PD-L1 or anti-CTLA-4 therapy, and approximately 41% had some.

Some clones are missing from TCRdb's copy, which holds only in-frame ones; the method was immunoSEQ multiplex PCR. The sample consists of under 80,000 clones, roughly 87% of them appearing once. The CDR3 spans 14 residues. Germline CDR1 and CDR2: SGHAT and FQNNGV. V dropped 2 bases and J dropped 3 bases, with 8 bases sitting between them. As concerns this clone: Its antigen remains unknown.

The study's findings and limits: Partial responders treated at 0.1-3.0 mg/kg exhibited clonal expansion among the lowest measured. At 0.1 to 3.0 mg/kg, clonal expansion of CD4+ and CD8+ blood T cells had occurred by week 6.

This TCR derives from an adult with an advanced solid tumor such as melanoma, head and neck, liver or kidney cancer. The sequencing here drew on CD4+ or CD8+ T cells sorted from blood, taken in a trial of the OX40 agonist ivuxolimab. J is TRBJ2-1 and V is TRBV11-2; D gene unclear. CDR3 nucleotides: TGTGCCAGCAGCTTAACCGCTAACTACAATGAGCAGTTCTTC. Translated, it gives CASSLTANYNEQFF.